This TCR beta chain was identified in a study of vaccination and CD4 T cells after COVID-19. Cultured CD4+ T cell DNA underwent sequencing with the Oncomine TCR Beta short-read assay. One entry per CDR3 protein results from TCRdb running MiXCR on the PCR reads. The table includes about 15,000 distinct CDR3 sequences, around 30% detected once. Of note for this clonotype: Its target is unknown.

The treatment is: approximately 11-day PBMC culture with coronavirus spike peptide pools or control peptides (ViraFEST assay). The ViraFEST method relied on peptide pools to expand antigen-specific T cells, followed by TCR sequencing. The TCR sequence derives from a human donor with COVID-19. The sequenced material came from cultured CD4+ T cells from blood.

The chain's CDR3 is CASSRGPGNEKLFF. CDR3 nucleotide sequence: TGTGCCAGCAGCCGAGGGCCGGGTAATGAAAAACTGTTTTTT. The chain carries TRBV11-3 and TRBJ1-4; D unresolved. Trimming took off 5 bases at V and 4 bases at J, with 11 bases between the two ends. CDR1 is SGHNT, CDR2 YENEEA, per germline. CDR3 size: 14 residues.